This note documents a single T cell receptor (beta chain) sequence. This receptor's antigen is unknown. The input lacks base qualities; no much larger clone sits a single base away. Collaborating institutions collected whole blood in K2EDTA tubes following their own protocols. For TCRbeta analysis, collaborators shipped samples as frozen whole blood, isolated PBMCs, or DNA extracted from either of those sample types. V is cut back by 5 bases and J by 5 bases, with 8 bases in the junction unmatched. Looking up the germline V gene (reference sequence) yields CDR1 SEHNR and CDR2 FQNEAQ. From the cysteine up to the phenylalanine, the CDR3 has a length of 14 residues. Of the read, only the CDR3 DNA is kept; its 42 bases are in frame from base 1. TCRbeta CDR3 regions were amplified from genomic DNA by means of the immunoSEQ Assay, a bias-controlled multiplex PCR. The authors processed their data as follows. Within the assay, amplification of reference gene primers was used to estimate how many nucleated cells each sample contained. Sequence reads were collapsed and filtered to measure the absolute abundance of every unique TCRbeta CDR3 rearrangement. For each sample, productive Simpson clonality was calculated by taking the square root of Simpson's diversity index across productive rearrangements. TCRdb limited this immuneACCESS table to in-frame rearrangements with V and J called. A share of clones is missing; checked studies link under half to unresolved V genes, and the rest is unexplained. V, J and clone size were drawn from that table, and D and trimming were deduced from the DNA. The sample table lists about 28,000 clones, more than 65% of them with a count of one. The ten largest clones take up 16% of the sample.

The data stem from a study of blood T cell repertoires in COVID-19 (dated by TCRdb to 2020 to 2021). Describing the broader study: The collaborator samples originated in the United States, Italy and Spain and spanned the acute and convalescent phases of COVID-19. The material from the prospective study consisted of cDNA or gDNA derived from T cells, B-cell-depleted T cells, or PBMCs. Subjects who had been exposed to COVID-19, were actively infected with it, or had recovered from it provided the deeply sampled blood TCRbeta repertoires that made up the dataset. A freely available public database, intended as a resource for researchers studying the immune response to SARS-CoV-2, is where the repertoires were released. Samples were obtained from the ongoing ImmuneRACE study (first 160 participants) and from some 1,200 subjects provided by 6 global collaborators. Nearly every sample came with metadata listing a de-identified subject ID, COVID-19 status, age in years and sex. Where HLA class I and class II types were available, the types were taken from metadata supplied by the sample provider, not from assay-based typing.

Broader findings and caveats from the paper: How much clinical and demographic metadata was included differed by source and by participant, and the metadata was provided uncurated.

The clonotype comes from a woman aged 55-69 years with acute or convalescent COVID-19. This receptor chain uses TRBV7-9 and TRBJ1-1, with 7 bases in between that match TRBD1. Sequenced: peripheral blood. The CDR3 loop reads CASSPQTGQTEAFF. The nucleotide sequence is TGTGCCAGCAGCCCGCAGACAGGGCAAACTGAAGCTTTCTTT.